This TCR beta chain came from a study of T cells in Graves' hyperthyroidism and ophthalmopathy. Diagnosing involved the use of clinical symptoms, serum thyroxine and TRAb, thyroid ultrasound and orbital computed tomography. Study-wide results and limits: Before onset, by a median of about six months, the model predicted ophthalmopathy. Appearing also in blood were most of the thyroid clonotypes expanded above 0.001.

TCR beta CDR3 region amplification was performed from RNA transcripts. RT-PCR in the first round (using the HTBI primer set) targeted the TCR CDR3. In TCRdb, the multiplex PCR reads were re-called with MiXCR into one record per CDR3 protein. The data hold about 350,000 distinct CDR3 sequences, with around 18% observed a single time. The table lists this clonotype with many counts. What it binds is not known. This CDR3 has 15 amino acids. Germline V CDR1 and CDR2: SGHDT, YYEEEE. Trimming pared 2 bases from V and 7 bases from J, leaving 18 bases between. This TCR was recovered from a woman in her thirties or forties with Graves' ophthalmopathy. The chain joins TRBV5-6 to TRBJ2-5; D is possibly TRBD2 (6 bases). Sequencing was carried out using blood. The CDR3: CASSFGGGVRATQYF. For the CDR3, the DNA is TGTGCCAGCAGCTTCGGTGGCGGGGTAAGAGCGACCCAGTACTTC.